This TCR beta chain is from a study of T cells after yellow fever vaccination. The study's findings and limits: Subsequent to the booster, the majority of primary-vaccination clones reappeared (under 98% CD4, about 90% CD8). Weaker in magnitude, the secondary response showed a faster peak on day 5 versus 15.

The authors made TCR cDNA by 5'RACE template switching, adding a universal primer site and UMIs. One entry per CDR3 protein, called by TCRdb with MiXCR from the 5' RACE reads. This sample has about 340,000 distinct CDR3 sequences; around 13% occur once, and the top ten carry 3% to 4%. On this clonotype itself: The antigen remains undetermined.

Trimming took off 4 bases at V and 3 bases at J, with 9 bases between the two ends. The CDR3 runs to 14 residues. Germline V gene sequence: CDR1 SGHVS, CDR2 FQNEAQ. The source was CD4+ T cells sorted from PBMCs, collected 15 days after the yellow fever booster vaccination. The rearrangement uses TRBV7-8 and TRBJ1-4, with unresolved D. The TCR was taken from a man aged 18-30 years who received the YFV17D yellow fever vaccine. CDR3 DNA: TGTGCCAGCAGCTCCAAACTCCCTAATGAAAAACTGTTTTTT. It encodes CASSSKLPNEKLFF.